Presented here are 20 T cell receptor beta chains from one specimen sequenced in a study of molecular identifiers for immune sequencing clone quantification. TCRdb passed the PCR reads through MiXCR, listing each CDR3 protein once. The sample lists 90,000 or so distinct CDR3 sequences; more than 20% were seen once. The sequencing input was naive CD8+ T cells from blood, with Jurkat cell RNA spiked in. This sample's subset: FACS-sorted CD8+CD4-CCR7+CD45RA+ naive T cells. Source of these receptors: a human donor in good health. Some libraries in this study had Jurkat cell RNA spiked in.

This clonotype showed up just a few times. The V and J genes are TRBV2 and TRBJ2-3; perhaps TRBD2 as D (5 bases). Germline CDR1 is SNHLY and CDR2 is FYNNEI. The CDR3 length is 15 residues. Trimming pared 3 bases from V and 4 bases from J, leaving 14 bases between. The CDR3 DNA follows: TGTGCCAGCAGTGAGGAGGCCTGGGAAGCAGATACGCAGTATTTT. Protein sequence: CASSEEAWEADTQYF.

This clonotype was seen many times. This chain connects TRBV28 to TRBJ2-7; TRBD1 matches 8 bases. Germline V CDR1 and CDR2: MDHEN, SYDVKM. J gave up 6 bases and V 2 bases, and 9 bases lay outside the gene matches. This CDR3 is built from 15 residues. CDR3: CASSLQDRGWSEQYF. The CDR3 nucleotides are TGTGCCAGCAGTTTACAAGACAGGGGATGGAGCGAGCAGTACTTC.

Concerning this clonotype itself: Possible read error: a much larger clone is one base away. The CDR3 DNA sequence: TGTGCCAGCAGCCACGCAACTAGCGGGAGGACACCCTACGAGCAGTGCTTC. Its protein is CASSHATSGRTPYEQCF. This chain joins TRBV14 and TRBJ2-7, with TRBD2 matching over 12 bases. CDR1 and CDR2 (germline): SGHDN, FVKESK. This CDR3 region has 17 residues.

The gene calls are TRBV12-3 or TRBV12-4 and TRBJ2-7; D gene ambiguous. The CDR3 sequence is 15 residues long. Trimming took 1 base from V and 1 from J, leaving 11 bases between them. CDR3 protein: CASSLGAEGSYEQYF. The CDR3 region has the DNA TGTGCCAGCAGTTTAGGGGCGGAAGGATCCTACGAGCAGTACTTC.

The V and J genes are TRBV11-2 and TRBJ1-2; the match to TRBD1 covers 7 bases. The germline gives CDR1 SGHAT, CDR2 FQNNGV. V dropped 4 bases and J dropped 2; count of bases not matched to a gene: 7. CDR3 length equals 15 residues. The CDR3 DNA reads TGTGCCAGCAGCTCTACCCTACAGGGGAACTATGGCTACACCTTC. Protein: CASSSTLQGNYGYTF.

This clonotype showed up just a few times. V gene TRBV9 combines with J gene TRBJ2-3; D ambiguous. This CDR3 has 14 residues. Germline V gene lookup returns CDR1 SGDLS and CDR2 YYNGEE. V lost 3 bases and J 0 bases, leaving 8 bases between the germline ends. The CDR3 coding sequence is TGTGCCAGCAGCGGTCTATATAGCACAGATACGCAGTATTTT. Translation: CASSGLYSTDTQYF.

This clonotype appeared many times. J is TRBJ2-3 and V is TRBV7-3, with unresolved D. Germline assignment: CDR1 SGHTA and CDR2 FQGTGA. V was cut by 1 base and J by 6 bases, with 8 bases left in between. The CDR3 runs 13 residues. DNA of the CDR3: TGTGCCAGCAGCTTAATCGGCGCCGATACGCAGTATTTT. Its protein product is CASSLIGADTQYF.

This clonotype was observed a few times. The rearrangement joins TRBV6-1 to TRBJ2-1, with a tentative D call TRBD1 (5 bases). The CDR3 runs to 15 residues. Trimming stripped 7 bases from V and 0 bases from J, with 13 bases between. Germline lookup yields CDR1 MNHNS and CDR2 SASEGT. This CDR3 reads CASTSEGDSYNEQFF. DNA for the CDR3: TGTGCCAGCACCTCAGAAGGGGACTCCTACAATGAGCAGTTCTTC.

This rearrangement joins TRBV7-6 to TRBJ2-2; perhaps TRBD2 as D (6 bases). The CDR3 runs to 15 residues. From germline, CDR1 is SGHVS and CDR2 FNYEAQ. V was clipped by 5 bases and J by 1 base, with 11 bases between them. The CDR3 reads CASSETGLNTGELFF. The CDR3 bases are TGTGCCAGCAGCGAAACGGGACTGAACACCGGGGAGCTGTTTTTT.

This clonotype was seen ten or more times. The chain links TRBV29-1 to TRBJ2-3, with 9 bases aligning to TRBD1. CDR3 size: 14 residues. V lost 4 bases and J lost 1; bases outside the gene matches: 3. Germline lookup yields CDR1 SQVTM and CDR2 ANQGSEA. The CDR3 spells CSVGDRERTDTQYF. The CDR3 coding sequence is TGCAGCGTTGGGGACAGGGAGCGCACAGATACGCAGTATTTT.

This clonotype was detected ten times or more. The chain carries TRBV6-5 and TRBJ2-5, with D tentatively TRBD1 (5 bases). CDR3 size: 13 residues. Per the germline V gene, CDR1 is MNHEY and CDR2 is SVGAGI. With 6 bases removed from V and 5 bases from J, the gap between germline ends came to 13 bases. The CDR3 spells CASRTAGIETQYF. The CDR3 DNA is TGTGCCAGCAGAACAGCAGGGATTGAGACCCAGTACTTC.

Comment on this clonotype: A much larger clone lies one base from this, so it may be a read error. V gene TRBV7-9 combines with J gene TRBJ2-7; possibly TRBD1 or TRBD2 for D (5 bases each). The germline V and J ends were trimmed by 7 bases and 2 bases, with 12 bases remaining between them. Germline loops: CDR1 SEHNR, CDR2 FQNEAQ (reference sequence). The length of the CDR3 is 13 residues. The CDR3: CASNQPGPYEQYF. The DNA for the CDR3 is TGTGCCAGCAACCAACCGGGGCCCTACGAGCAGTACTTC. Filled out from reference TRBV7-9 and TRBJ2-7, the complete variable domain reads DTGVSQNPRHKITKRGQNVTFRCDPISEHNRLYWYRQTLGQGPEFLTYFQNEAQLEKSRLLSDRFSAERPKGSFSTLEIQRTEQGDSAMYLCASNQPGPYEQYFGPGTRLTVT.

The count of this clonotype is one. The missing conserved phenylalanine or tryptophan at the end of this CDR3 makes a read error likely. This chain links TRBV29-1 with TRBJ2-2, with D possibly matching TRBD1 (5 bases). Deletions cut 5 bases from V and 3 bases from J, with 7 bases between. The CDR3 spans 12 residues. Germline V gives CDR1 SQVTM, CDR2 ANQGSEA. The CDR3 DNA reads as TGCAGCGTTCAGGGTGACACCGGGGAGCTGTTTTTG. Protein product: CSVQGDTGELFL.

This chain connects TRBV19 to TRBJ2-1; 7 bases fit TRBD1. CDR1 and CDR2 (germline): LNHDA, SQIVND (reference sequence). The length of the CDR3 is 18 residues. V trimming: 3 bases; J trimming: 3 bases; junction bases outside the gene matches: 14. The CDR3 nucleotides are TGTGCCAGTAGTATCGGTGCGTTTGGAACAGGGGTCTACAATGAGCAGTTCTTC. This gives the protein CASSIGAFGTGVYNEQFF.

This clonotype was seen once. A read error is possible here, since a much larger clone lies one base away. V gene TRBV7-9 combines with J gene TRBJ2-2, with 9 nucleotides matching TRBD1. The junction had 9 bases not matched to a gene; V was cut back by 5 bases and J by 8 bases. Germline V gene data show CDR1 as SEHNR and CDR2 as FQNEAQ (reference sequence). The CDR3 covers 15 residues. The CDR3 loop is CASSTWTGVTGELFF. CDR3 coding DNA: TGTGCCAGCAGCACCTGGACAGGGGTGACTGGGGAGCTGTTTTTT. The full variable domain, its missing parts supplied by reference TRBV7-9 and TRBJ2-2, is DTGVSQNPRHKITKRGQNVTFRCDPISEHNRLYWYRQTLGQGPEFLTYFQNEAQLEKSRLLSDRFSAERPKGSFSTLEIQRTEQGDSAMYLCASSTWTGVTGELFFGEGSRLTVL.

This clonotype was seen repeatedly, ten times or more. This chain links TRBV6-2 or TRBV6-3 with TRBJ1-1, with TRBD1 as a possible D gene (5 bases). CDR1 and CDR2 (germline): MNHEY, SVGEGT. The CDR3 is made up of 13 amino acids. Trimming took off 2 bases at V and 4 bases at J, with 8 bases between the two ends. The CDR3 DNA reads TGTGCCAGCAGTTACGGGGACGGCACTGAAGCTTTCTTT. It translates to CASSYGDGTEAFF.

This clonotype showed up many times. The chain has TRBV5-1 and TRBJ2-7; D remains ambiguous. Germline CDR1 is SGHRS and CDR2 is YFSETQ. Trimming cost V 6 bases and J 7 bases, with 11 bases left between them. The CDR3 is 11 residues long. The CDR3 reads CASNDLGEQYF. The DNA of the CDR3 is TGCGCCAGCAACGATCTGGGGGAGCAGTACTTC.

This clonotype showed up many times. The chain couples TRBV7-9 to TRBJ2-3, with 11 bases lining up with TRBD1. CDR3 size: 16 residues. The germline V gene encodes CDR1 SEHNR and CDR2 FQNEAQ (reference sequence). The junction had 9 bases not matched to a gene; V was cut back by 5 bases and J by 5 bases. The CDR3 nucleotides are TGTGCCAGCAGCCTCGGACAGGGGGCGATAAAAGATACGCAGTATTTT. Translated: CASSLGQGAIKDTQYF. Together with reference TRBV7-9 and TRBJ2-3, the CDR3 gives the full variable domain: DTGVSQNPRHKITKRGQNVTFRCDPISEHNRLYWYRQTLGQGPEFLTYFQNEAQLEKSRLLSDRFSAERPKGSFSTLEIQRTEQGDSAMYLCASSLGQGAIKDTQYFGPGTRLTVL.

In its sample, this clonotype was seen a few times. This chain joins TRBV7-9 and TRBJ2-7; the D is unclear. There are 14 residues in the CDR3. Germline CDR1 SEHNR, CDR2 FQNEAQ (reference sequence). Trimming pared 4 bases from V and 1 base from J, leaving 11 bases between. CDR3 residues: CASSSHGSSYEQYF. In nucleotides, the CDR3 is TGTGCCAGCAGCTCCCACGGTTCATCCTACGAGCAGTACTTC. Looking up the rest from reference TRBV7-9 and TRBJ2-7 gives the full variable domain: DTGVSQNPRHKITKRGQNVTFRCDPISEHNRLYWYRQTLGQGPEFLTYFQNEAQLEKSRLLSDRFSAERPKGSFSTLEIQRTEQGDSAMYLCASSSHGSSYEQYFGPGTRLTVT.

This clonotype has a count of ten or more. The chain links TRBV29-1 to TRBJ2-1; D unresolved. The CDR3 sequence is 11 residues long. Germline V lookup: CDR1 SQVTM, CDR2 ANQGSEA. The ends were cut back, 7 bases at V and 8 bases at J, with 12 bases in the middle. This chain's CDR3 is CSGEGFYEQFF. For the CDR3, the DNA is TGCAGCGGAGAAGGCTTCTATGAGCAGTTCTTC.